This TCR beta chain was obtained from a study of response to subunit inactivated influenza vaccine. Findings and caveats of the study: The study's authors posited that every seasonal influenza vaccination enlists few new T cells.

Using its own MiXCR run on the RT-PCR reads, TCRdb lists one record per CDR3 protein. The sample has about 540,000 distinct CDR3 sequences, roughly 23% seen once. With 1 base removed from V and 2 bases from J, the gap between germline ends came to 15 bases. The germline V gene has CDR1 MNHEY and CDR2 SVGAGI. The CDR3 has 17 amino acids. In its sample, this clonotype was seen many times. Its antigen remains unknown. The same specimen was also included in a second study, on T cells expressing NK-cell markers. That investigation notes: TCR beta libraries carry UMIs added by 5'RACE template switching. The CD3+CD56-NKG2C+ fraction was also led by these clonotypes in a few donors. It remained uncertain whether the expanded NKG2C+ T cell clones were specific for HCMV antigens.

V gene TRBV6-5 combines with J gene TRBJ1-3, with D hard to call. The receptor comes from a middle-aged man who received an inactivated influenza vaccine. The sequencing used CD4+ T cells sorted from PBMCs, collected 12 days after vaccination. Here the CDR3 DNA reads TGTGCCAGCAGTTACTTCGCCGGGCGAGGACCTGGAAACACCATATATTTT. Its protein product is CASSYFAGRGPGNTIYF.